This is a list of T cell receptor beta chains from one sample in a study of blood T cell repertoires in COVID-19. Repertoires were generated with immunoSEQ multiplex PCR, while TCRdb's copy carries only in-frame clones and drops some. The data contain 87,000 or so clones, over 80% of them singletons. The specimen sequenced was peripheral blood. These receptors were collected from a woman aged 70-85 years with acute or convalescent COVID-19. The CDR3 runs from the conserved cysteine through the conserved F or W. D genes are given only for firm matches. Clone size is stated in some rows and not others, as once, few, many or a class when expanded.

CDR3 DNA: TGTGCCAGCAGTGAAACACCTAGGACAGACAATCAGCCCCAGCATTTT
CDR3 protein: CASSETPRTDNQPQHF
V gene: TRBV6-1
J gene: TRBJ1-5
clone size: NA
D gene: NA

CDR3 DNA: TGCGCCAGCAGCTTTACACAGGGGGCGGGTAGGGCTTTCTTT
CDR3 protein: CASSFTQGAGRAFF
V gene: TRBV5-1
J gene: TRBJ1-1
clone size: NA
D gene: TRBD1

CDR3 DNA: TGCAGCGTCACGGGACAGGACGACACCGGGGAGCTGTTTTTT
CDR3 protein: CSVTGQDDTGELFF
V gene: TRBV29-1
J gene: TRBJ2-2
clone size: NA
D gene: TRBD1

CDR3 DNA: TGTGCCACCTTGGGACAGGATAATTCACCCCTCCACTTT
CDR3 protein: CATLGQDNSPLHF
V gene: TRBV7-9
J gene: TRBJ1-6
clone size: NA
D gene: TRBD1

CDR3 DNA: TGCGCCAGCAGCTTGAATTTCGGTCTGTACGAGCAGTACTTC
CDR3 protein: CASSLNFGLYEQYF
V gene: TRBV5-1
J gene: TRBJ2-7
clone size: NA
D gene: NA

CDR3 DNA: TGTGCCAGCTATCCGACTCCGGCTTCACCCCTCCACTTT
CDR3 protein: CASYPTPASPLHF
V gene: TRBV2
J gene: TRBJ1-6
clone size: once
D gene: NA

CDR3 DNA: TGTGCCACCGAGCCGCGACAGGGGACTGAAGCTTTCTTT
CDR3 protein: CATEPRQGTEAFF
V gene: TRBV24-1
J gene: TRBJ1-1
clone size: NA
D gene: TRBD1

CDR3 DNA: TGTGCCATCAGCGACGGGACAGGGGGCGAAGGCACTGAAGCTTTCTTT
CDR3 protein: CAISDGTGGEGTEAFF
V gene: TRBV10-3
J gene: TRBJ1-1
clone size: once
D gene: TRBD1

CDR3 DNA: TGTGCCAGCAGTTCCCTGGACAGGGGAGAAGGAAAACTGTTTTTT
CDR3 protein: CASSSLDRGEGKLFF
V gene: TRBV6-6
J gene: TRBJ1-4
clone size: NA
D gene: TRBD1

CDR3 DNA: TGTGCCAGTAGTATAGAGGGACACAACGAGCAGTACTTC
CDR3 protein: CASSIEGHNEQYF
V gene: TRBV19
J gene: TRBJ2-7
clone size: NA
D gene: NA

CDR3 DNA: TGTGCCATCAGCTCCGGGACAGGACCCTACGAGCAGTACTTC
CDR3 protein: CAISSGTGPYEQYF
V gene: TRBV10-3
J gene: TRBJ2-7
clone size: NA
D gene: TRBD1

CDR3 DNA: TGCAGCGTTGAAGATCTGGAGGGGACCTCCTACAATGAGCAGTTCTTC
CDR3 protein: CSVEDLEGTSYNEQFF
V gene: TRBV29-1
J gene: TRBJ2-1
clone size: NA
D gene: NA

CDR3 DNA: TGTGCCAGCAGCGCCCGGGACTTGGTCACCGGGGAGCTGTTTTTT
CDR3 protein: CASSARDLVTGELFF
V gene: TRBV9
J gene: TRBJ2-2
clone size: NA
D gene: NA

CDR3 DNA: TGTGCCAGCAACACCATCAACTATGGCTACACCTTC
CDR3 protein: CASNTINYGYTF
V gene: TRBV28
J gene: TRBJ1-2
clone size: NA
D gene: NA

CDR3 DNA: TGCAGCGGTGGACAGCACACCGGGGAGCTGTTTTTT
CDR3 protein: CSGGQHTGELFF
V gene: TRBV29-1
J gene: TRBJ2-2
clone size: NA
D gene: NA

CDR3 DNA: TGTGCCAGCAGTTTAGACAGGGATCAGCCCCAGCATTTT
CDR3 protein: CASSLDRDQPQHF
V gene: TRBV12-3/TRBV12-4
J gene: TRBJ1-5
clone size: NA
D gene: NA

CDR3 DNA: TGCGCCAGCAGACCCGGGGGGGCTCCCCAGACCCAGTACTTC
CDR3 protein: CASRPGGAPQTQYF
V gene: TRBV10-2
J gene: TRBJ2-5
clone size: NA
D gene: TRBD2

CDR3 DNA: TGCGCCAGCAGCTTGGTACAGGTAGCCCAAGAGACCCAGTACTTC
CDR3 protein: CASSLVQVAQETQYF
V gene: TRBV5-1
J gene: TRBJ2-5
clone size: NA
D gene: NA

CDR3 DNA: TGTGCCAGCAGCTGGGACAGGGCGAACACCGGGGAGCTGTTTTTT
CDR3 protein: CASSWDRANTGELFF
V gene: TRBV11-2
J gene: TRBJ2-2
clone size: NA
D gene: TRBD1

CDR3 DNA: TGTGCCAGCAGCTTGGCCAGGGGACAAGAGACCCAGTACTTC
CDR3 protein: CASSLARGQETQYF
V gene: TRBV11-2
J gene: TRBJ2-5
clone size: NA
D gene: NA

CDR3 DNA: TGCGCCAGCAGCCCTCTTCAGGGTAGTGGCTACACCTTC
CDR3 protein: CASSPLQGSGYTF
V gene: TRBV5-1
J gene: TRBJ1-2
clone size: NA
D gene: NA

CDR3 DNA: TGTGCCTGGAAAGAGAGGGGGCTTTACAATGAGCAGTTCTTC
CDR3 protein: CAWKERGLYNEQFF
V gene: TRBV30
J gene: TRBJ2-1
clone size: NA
D gene: TRBD1

CDR3 DNA: TGCGCCAGCAGCTTCGGGGACAGGGTCACAGATACGCAGTATTTT
CDR3 protein: CASSFGDRVTDTQYF
V gene: TRBV5-1
J gene: TRBJ2-3
clone size: NA
D gene: TRBD1

CDR3 DNA: TGTGCCAGCAGCTTGAGCCGGACAAGAGACAATGAGCAGTTCTTC
CDR3 protein: CASSLSRTRDNEQFF
V gene: TRBV5-4
J gene: TRBJ2-1
clone size: NA
D gene: NA

CDR3 DNA: TGTGCCAGCAGCTTAGTCCCCGGACAGGCTACTTCCTACGAGCAGTACTTC
CDR3 protein: CASSLVPGQATSYEQYF
V gene: TRBV7-8
J gene: TRBJ2-7
clone size: NA
D gene: TRBD1

CDR3 DNA: TGTGCCAGCAGCTTACAGGGGGCTGGGTCTGAAGCTTTCTTT
CDR3 protein: CASSLQGAGSEAFF
V gene: TRBV7-2
J gene: TRBJ1-1
clone size: NA
D gene: TRBD1

CDR3 DNA: TGCAGTGTCCCGGACAGTGCAAAAGCTTTCTTT
CDR3 protein: CSVPDSAKAFF
V gene: TRBV20-1
J gene: TRBJ1-1
clone size: NA
D gene: NA

CDR3 DNA: TGTGCCAGCAGCTCTACCAGGGGGCCTCACAATGAGCAGTTCTTC
CDR3 protein: CASSSTRGPHNEQFF
V gene: TRBV7-3
J gene: TRBJ2-1
clone size: NA
D gene: TRBD1

CDR3 DNA: TGTGCCAGTCATACCAACAGGGGTACCACTGAAGCTTTCTTT
CDR3 protein: CASHTNRGTTEAFF
V gene: TRBV25-1
J gene: TRBJ1-1
clone size: once
D gene: TRBD1

CDR3 DNA: TGCGCCAGCAGCTTGGGCGCAAGTGGCAATCAGCCCCAGCATTTT
CDR3 protein: CASSLGASGNQPQHF
V gene: TRBV5-1
J gene: TRBJ1-5
clone size: NA
D gene: NA

CDR3 DNA: TGTGCCGGAGGGGGCGGGTACGCCGGGGCCAACGTCCTGACTTTC
CDR3 protein: CAGGGGYAGANVLTF
V gene: TRBV30
J gene: TRBJ2-6
clone size: NA
D gene: NA

CDR3 DNA: TGTGCCAGCAGCCAAGATTTTGGGAGCGGGGAGGAGCAGTTCTTC
CDR3 protein: CASSQDFGSGEEQFF
V gene: TRBV3-1/TRBV3-2
J gene: TRBJ2-1
clone size: NA
D gene: TRBD2

CDR3 DNA: TGCGCCAGCAGCTCGTTGATATCGGGACAGGAGAATGAAAAACTGTTTTTT
CDR3 protein: CASSSLISGQENEKLFF
V gene: TRBV5-1
J gene: TRBJ1-4
clone size: NA
D gene: TRBD1

CDR3 DNA: TGCGCCAGCAGCCAACGCGGGGCAACTATCACAGATACGCAGTATTTT
CDR3 protein: CASSQRGATITDTQYF
V gene: TRBV4-1
J gene: TRBJ2-3
clone size: NA
D gene: NA

CDR3 DNA: TGTGCCAGCAGCCCAGGGGGGTCCCTGGGTGAAAAACTGTTTTTT
CDR3 protein: CASSPGGSLGEKLFF
V gene: TRBV28
J gene: TRBJ1-4
clone size: NA
D gene: TRBD1

CDR3 DNA: TGTGCCAGCAGCGTAGGTCCGGTGAACACTGAAGCTTTCTTT
CDR3 protein: CASSVGPVNTEAFF
V gene: TRBV9
J gene: TRBJ1-1
clone size: NA
D gene: NA

CDR3 DNA: TGTGCCAGCAGCTTAGATCGGGGGGGCTACGAGCAGTACTTC
CDR3 protein: CASSLDRGGYEQYF
V gene: TRBV7-2
J gene: TRBJ2-7
clone size: NA
D gene: TRBD2

CDR3 DNA: TGTGCCAGCAGCTTAGGGCTAGCGGGGACCGGGCTACCTTACGAGCAGTACTTC
CDR3 protein: CASSLGLAGTGLPYEQYF
V gene: TRBV7-6
J gene: TRBJ2-7
clone size: once
D gene: TRBD2

CDR3 DNA: TGTGCCAGCAGTTATAGGAGCTCCTACGAGCAGTACTTC
CDR3 protein: CASSYRSSYEQYF
V gene: TRBV6-5
J gene: TRBJ2-7
clone size: NA
D gene: NA

CDR3 DNA: TGCGCCAGCAGCTCGACAGGGGAGAACACTGAAGCTTTCTTT
CDR3 protein: CASSSTGENTEAFF
V gene: TRBV5-1
J gene: TRBJ1-1
clone size: NA
D gene: TRBD1

CDR3 DNA: TGTGCCAGCAGGCCGACAAGGTTCGACGAGCAGTACTTC
CDR3 protein: CASRPTRFDEQYF
V gene: TRBV12-3/TRBV12-4
J gene: TRBJ2-7
clone size: many
D gene: NA

CDR3 DNA: TGTGCCAGCAGCCACGACAGGGCCTCCTACGAGCAGTACTTC
CDR3 protein: CASSHDRASYEQYF
V gene: TRBV28
J gene: TRBJ2-7
clone size: NA
D gene: TRBD1

CDR3 DNA: TGTGCCACCAGTGATTTTGAGACACCCCTTTTCGGCACAGATACGCAGTATTTT
CDR3 protein: CATSDFETPLFGTDTQYF
V gene: TRBV24-1
J gene: TRBJ2-3
clone size: NA
D gene: NA

CDR3 DNA: TGTGCCAGCAGCTTCCTCAATGAGCAGTTCTTC
CDR3 protein: CASSFLNEQFF
V gene: TRBV11-3
J gene: TRBJ2-1
clone size: NA
D gene: NA

CDR3 DNA: TGTGCCAGCAGCTTAGGTAGCAGGGACACTGAAGCTTTCTTT
CDR3 protein: CASSLGSRDTEAFF
V gene: TRBV7-2
J gene: TRBJ1-1
clone size: NA
D gene: NA

CDR3 DNA: TGTGCCAGCAGCCTCGCCGGGACAGGGGGCGTCTATGGCTACACCTTC
CDR3 protein: CASSLAGTGGVYGYTF
V gene: TRBV3-1/TRBV3-2
J gene: TRBJ1-2
clone size: NA
D gene: TRBD1

CDR3 DNA: TGTGCCAGCAGTGAGAACAGGGGGGATGAGCAGTTCTTC
CDR3 protein: CASSENRGDEQFF
V gene: TRBV2
J gene: TRBJ2-1
clone size: NA
D gene: TRBD1

CDR3 DNA: TGCAGCGTTGTCTCAGGGGGGACTGAAGCTTTCTTT
CDR3 protein: CSVVSGGTEAFF
V gene: TRBV29-1
J gene: TRBJ1-1
clone size: NA
D gene: TRBD1

CDR3 DNA: TGTGCCAGCTCACCGCAACAGGGGTCCACCGGGGAGCTGTTTTTT
CDR3 protein: CASSPQQGSTGELFF
V gene: TRBV18
J gene: TRBJ2-2
clone size: NA
D gene: TRBD1